The 18 T cell receptor beta chains below were found in one sample sequenced in a study of OX40 agonist ivuxolimab in advanced cancers. The library was prepared using the immunoSEQ multiplex PCR assay. As stored in TCRdb, this immuneACCESS dataset retains in-frame rearrangements with V and J assigned. A fraction of the clones does not appear; measured against another copy, unresolved V genes explain less than half of the discrepancy, and the remainder lacks a known reason. For this sample there are 75,000 to 100,000 clones; approximately 91% appear just once. The ten largest clones take up approximately 0.7% of the sample. Sequenced here: CD4+ or CD8+ T cells sorted from blood, sampled in a trial of the OX40 agonist ivuxolimab. These receptors originate from an adult with an advanced solid tumor such as melanoma, head and neck, liver or kidney cancer.

V gene TRBV5-1 combines with J gene TRBJ2-3, with TRBD2 identical over 10 bases. The V and J ends lost 4 bases and 5 bases, in that order; junction bases with no gene match: 10. Germline assignment: CDR1 SGHRS and CDR2 YFSETQ. CDR3 size: 16 residues. CDR3 coding DNA: TGCGCCAGCAGCCGCGAAGCGGGGGGGCCGTTAGATACGCAGTATTTT. It is translated as CASSREAGGPLDTQYF.

The rearrangement links TRBV18 to TRBJ1-6; perhaps TRBD1 as D (6 bases). V was shortened by 2 bases and J by 11 bases, with 10 bases between the two germline ends. CDR1 is KGHSH, CDR2 LQKENI, per germline. The CDR3 runs to 13 residues. CDR3 residues: CASSPGGYAPLHF. CDR3 bases: TGTGCCAGCTCACCAGGGGGCTACGCACCCCTCCACTTT.

The chain joins TRBV11-2 to TRBJ1-1; D uncertain. CDR1 is SGHAT and CDR2 is FQNNGV in the germline V gene. V dropped 1 base and J dropped 6 bases, with 9 bases sitting between them. The CDR3 totals 13 residues. CDR3 DNA: TGTGCCAGCAGCTTAGCTTGGGGATCTGAAGCTTTCTTT. Its translation: CASSLAWGSEAFF.

This clone appeared a single time. The genes are TRBV5-6 and TRBJ1-2, with D unclear. Trimming took 1 base from V and 2 from J, leaving 6 bases between them. CDR1 SGHDT and CDR2 YYEEEE come from the germline V gene. The CDR3 loop spans 13 amino acids. Here the CDR3 reads CASSLTANYGYTF. Here the CDR3 DNA reads TGTGCCAGCAGCTTGACAGCCAACTATGGCTACACCTTC.

This clone is a singleton in its sample. The chain uses TRBV28 and TRBJ1-5; tentative D call: TRBD1 (6 bases). From germline, CDR1 is MDHEN and CDR2 SYDVKM. The V end was cut by 4 bases, the J end by 2 bases, with 9 bases between. The CDR3 sequence is 14 residues long. CDR3 in amino acids: CASSSGARNQPQHF. The CDR3 coding sequence is TGTGCCAGCAGTTCAGGGGCGCGCAATCAGCCCCAGCATTTT. Complete variable domain (other parts from reference TRBV28 and TRBJ1-5): DVKVTQSSRYLVKRTGEKVFLECVQDMDHENMFWYRQDPGLGLRLIYFSYDVKMKEKGDIPEGYSVSREKKERFSLILESASTNQTSMYLCASSSGARNQPQHFGDGTRLSIL.

The chain is built from TRBV19 and TRBJ2-3, with 8 positions matching TRBD2. This CDR3 region has 15 residues. Germline values: CDR1 LNHDA, CDR2 SQIVND (reference sequence). The J segment lost 3 bases and the V segment lost 5 bases, leaving 7 bases of the junction unmatched. The CDR3 region has the DNA TGTGCCAGTAGTGTCGGGGGGGCCAGGACAGATACGCAGTATTTT. This encodes CASSVGGARTDTQYF.

The chain has TRBV9 and TRBJ2-2, with a weak D call TRBD2 (6 bases). The V gene's germline CDR1 is SGDLS and CDR2 YYNGEE. CDR3 length equals 16 residues. Trimming stripped 1 base from V and 0 bases from J, with 10 bases between. CDR3 DNA sequence: TGTGCCAGCAGCGTAACTAGCTCGGCGAACACCGGGGAGCTGTTTTTT. Amino acid sequence: CASSVTSSANTGELFF.

The chain employs TRBV5-1 and TRBJ1-4; D is undetermined. This CDR3 region has 15 residues. Germline assignment: CDR1 SGHRS and CDR2 YFSETQ. The ends were cut back, 0 bases at V and 4 bases at J, with 10 bases in the middle. CDR3 region: CASSLAPQVNEKLFF. The CDR3 bases are TGCGCCAGCAGCTTGGCTCCCCAAGTTAATGAAAAACTGTTTTTT.

This chain uses TRBV18 with TRBJ2-1, with 9 bases matching TRBD2. Germline V lookup: CDR1 KGHSH, CDR2 LQKENI. The CDR3 totals 15 residues. V trimming: 3 bases; J trimming: 7 bases; junction bases outside the gene matches: 7. The CDR3 DNA is TGTGCCAGCTCACCCGGACTAGCGTATGAAAATGAGCAGTTCTTC. Protein product: CASSPGLAYENEQFF.

The rearrangement links TRBV10-2 to TRBJ1-1, with D possibly TRBD1 on 5 matching bases. Germline assignment: CDR1 WSHSY and CDR2 SAAADI. This CDR3 has 13 residues. V lost 7 bases to trimming and J lost 1 base, with 10 bases between them. This CDR3 reads CASILTGNTEAFF. CDR3 nucleotide sequence: TGCGCCAGCATATTAACAGGGAACACTGAAGCTTTCTTT.

The chain has TRBV30 and TRBJ2-4; D may be TRBD1 (6 bases). Germline V CDR1 and CDR2: GTSNPN, SVGIG (reference sequence). V was cut by 0 bases and J by 5 bases, with 8 bases left in between. This CDR3 has 13 amino acids. DNA of the CDR3: TGTGCCTGGAGTGTGAACAGGGAAAACATTCAGTACTTC. Its translation is CAWSVNRENIQYF.

The DNA for the CDR3 is TGCGCCAGCAGGGAGGTGGCTGGGAACACTGAAGCTTTCTTT. As protein: CASREVAGNTEAFF. The chain joins TRBV5-1 to TRBJ1-1; the D is unclear. The CDR3 has 14 amino acids. V lost 5 bases, J lost 1 base, and 12 bases lay in between. Germline V lookup: CDR1 SGHRS, CDR2 YFSETQ.

This chain connects TRBV30 to TRBJ2-5, with no clear D. The CDR3 contains 14 residues. The germline V gene encodes CDR1 GTSNPN and CDR2 SVGIG (reference sequence). The germline V and J ends were trimmed by 0 bases and 0 bases, with 8 bases remaining between them. In DNA, the CDR3 is TGTGCCTGGAGTGTACGTGATTACCAAGAGACCCAGTACTTC. As protein: CAWSVRDYQETQYF.

The chain recombines TRBV11-1 with TRBJ1-1; D not certain. Trimming stripped 6 bases from V and 0 bases from J, with 14 bases between. This CDR3 contains 15 residues. Germline V lookup: CDR1 SGHAT, CDR2 FQDESV (reference sequence). The chain's CDR3 is CASRLSSIMNTEAFF. The CDR3 nucleotides are TGTGCCAGCAGGTTGAGTTCTATCATGAACACTGAAGCTTTCTTT. Variable domain in full (rest from reference TRBV11-1 and TRBJ1-1): EAEVAQSPRYKITEKSQAVAFWCDPISGHATLYWYRQILGQGPELLVQFQDESVVDDSQLPKDRFSAERLKGVDSTLKIQPAELGDSAMYLCASRLSSIMNTEAFFGQGTRLTVV.

This clone was recorded only once. The chain uses TRBV28 and TRBJ2-5; 8 bases are a match to TRBD2. There are 19 residues in the CDR3. V shed 3 bases, J shed 5 bases, and the junction held 20 bases outside the gene matches. From germline, CDR1 is MDHEN and CDR2 SYDVKM. The CDR3 protein is CASSLEGVYGGVSMETQYF. The CDR3 DNA reads TGTGCCAGCAGTTTGGAAGGGGTATACGGGGGGGTCTCTATGGAGACCCAGTACTTC.

The J gene is TRBJ1-1, the V gene TRBV6-5, with 7 positions matching TRBD1. J was trimmed by 1 base and V by 5 bases; bases with no gene match: 7. The V gene's germline CDR1 is MNHEY and CDR2 SVGAGI. This CDR3 has 15 amino acids. CDR3 sequence (DNA): TGTGCCAGCAGTCCTCGACAGGGCGGGAACACTGAAGCTTTCTTT. As protein: CASSPRQGGNTEAFF.

As regards this clone: Within the sample, other DNA sequences also encode this same CDR3. The CDR3 sequence is CAWSVRGNTEAFF. Written as DNA, the CDR3 is TGTGCCTGGAGTGTACGGGGGAACACTGAAGCTTTCTTT. The V and J genes are TRBV30 and TRBJ1-1; D gene unclear. V lost 0 bases, J lost 1 base, and 6 bases lay in between. Looked up from germline, CDR1 is GTSNPN and CDR2 is SVGIG (reference sequence). This CDR3 is 13 amino acids long.

V and J are TRBV6-6 and TRBJ2-7, with TRBD2 identical over 7 bases. The germline V gene has CDR1 MNHNY and CDR2 SVGAGI (reference sequence). The length of the CDR3 is 15 residues. V was clipped by 0 bases and J by 4 bases; unmatched bases: 6. CDR3 in DNA: TGTGCCAGCAGTTACTCGACTGGGGGAGGGTACGAGCAGTACTTC. Protein product: CASSYSTGGGYEQYF.